This TCR beta chain came from a study of cytomegalovirus exposure and HLA in healthy donors. General study results and limits: A later analysis showed that HLA-associated TCR beta chains had undergone more clonal expansion than equally common others.

The PCR ran on 60 Vbeta and 13 Jbeta primers. Per the study methods: Counted up in a later analysis, unique TCR beta chains came to approximately 83 million, with about 9.9 million shared. TCRdb's table, derived via immunoSEQ multiplex PCR, lists solely in-frame clones and lacks some. V and J calls and clone size are those listed in that table; D and trimming were worked out from the DNA. The sample lists fewer than 200,000 clones, about 69% seen once, with 2% to 2.5% in the top ten. A word on this clone: Its cognate antigen is unknown.

The receptor's source is a human donor in good health. The specimen was PBMCs.

The CDR3 sequence: CASSGPGQGGLDYGYTF. DNA for the CDR3: TGTGCCAGCAGCGGCCCGGGACAGGGGGGACTAGACTATGGCTACACCTTC. The chain joins TRBV5-4 to TRBJ1-2; TRBD1 agrees at 11 bases. Germline lookup yields CDR1 SGHNT and CDR2 YYREEE (reference sequence). CDR3 length: 17 amino acids. J lost 3 bases, V lost 4 bases, and 11 bases had no gene match.